This T cell receptor (beta chain) was obtained from a study of cytomegalovirus exposure and HLA in healthy donors. Study conclusions and caveats: One later analysis, an examination of the 100 to 150 validation repertoires, found that first-cohort TCR clusters tended to co-occur in them. Reportedly, diagnosis of cytomegalovirus status by the classifier showed high specificity and sensitivity.

The germline V gene encodes CDR1 SGHRS and CDR2 YFSETQ. The V segment lost 4 bases and the J segment 4 bases; nucleotides outside the gene matches: 7. CDR3 size: 17 residues. About this clone itself: Its matching antigen is unknown.

Produced via immunoSEQ multiplex PCR; TCRdb's table is partial and in-frame only. The sample contains 300,000 to 450,000 clones, 80% to 90% of which appear only once. The donors were part of the approximately 130-subject validation cohort, which stood apart from the roughly 680-subject first cohort. This sequence originates from a woman between 18 and 30 years old in good health and CMV-seronegative. This chain connects TRBV5-1 to TRBJ2-5; 16 positions match TRBD2. Material for sequencing was PBMCs. CDR3 amino acids: CASSKGLAGGPGETQYF. The DNA for the CDR3 is TGCGCCAGCAGCAAGGGACTAGCGGGGGGGCCGGGAGAGACCCAGTACTTC.